What follows are 30 T cell receptor beta chains derived from one specimen sequenced in a study of blood T cells in healthy people across ages (dated by TCRdb to between 2015 and 2017). The library was obtained by 5' RACE. Sequenced using an Illumina HiSeq 2500. A second PCR of about 7 to 12 cycles was performed with a sample-barcoded 5' primer and a J-beta primer mix. TCRdb's own reprocessing of the public reads used fastp at Q25 and MiXCR and kept productive beta chains. One record per CDR3 amino acid sequence lists the most common genes and DNA. The sample yields about 1.1 million distinct CDR3 sequences; 35% to 40% were counted once. Together, the top ten hold about an eighth of the sample. Sequences were obtained from blood. Source of these receptors: a man aged 18 to 29 in good health.

The chain employs TRBV5-5 and TRBJ1-2; 7 bases are a match to TRBD1. The CDR3 loop spans 15 amino acids. After removal of 2 bases from V and 4 bases from J, the junction contained 8 bases not matched to a gene. Germline V gene lookup returns CDR1 SGHKS and CDR2 YYEKEE (reference sequence). The CDR3 DNA reads as TGTGCCAGCAGCTTTCGGCAGGGGGATTTCTATGGCTACACCTTC. It translates to CASSFRQGDFYGYTF.

This clonotype has only a few counts. The chain couples TRBV6-2 or TRBV6-3 to TRBJ2-5; D is uncertain. Germline V gene sequence: CDR1 MNHEY, CDR2 SVGEGT. V was shortened by 4 bases and J by 2 bases, with 8 bases between the two germline ends. The CDR3 is made up of 13 amino acids. CDR3 sequence reads: CASSLHVQETQYF. CDR3 bases: TGTGCCAGCAGTTTACACGTTCAAGAGACCCAGTACTTC.

This chain joins TRBV3-1 and TRBJ1-4; D might be TRBD1 (6 bases). The CDR3 contains 17 residues. Trimming pared 2 bases from V and 2 bases from J, leaving 15 bases between. Germline CDR1 LGHDT, CDR2 YNNKEL (reference sequence). In DNA form, the CDR3 reads TGTGCCAGCAGCCAATTCCTACAGGGAGAGACTAATGAAAAACTGTTTTTT. Its translation is CASSQFLQGETNEKLFF. Full variable domain (rest looked up from reference TRBV3-1 and TRBJ1-4): DTAVSQTPKYLVTQMGNDKSIKCEQNLGHDTMYWYKQDSKKFLKIMFSYNNKELIINETVPNRFSPKSPDKAHLNLHINSLELGDSAVYFCASSQFLQGETNEKLFFGSGTQLSVL.

This clonotype was detected only a few times. The chain links TRBV12-3 or TRBV12-4 to TRBJ1-2; D is uncertain. The CDR3 consists of 14 residues. The V end was cut by 7 bases, the J end by 4 bases, with 16 bases between. The CDR3 DNA sequence: TGTGCCAGCACCGCCCTTTGGGGTCCCTATGGCTACACCTTC. Protein: CASTALWGPYGYTF.

This clonotype showed up just a few times. The J gene is TRBJ2-3, the V gene TRBV29-1; D perhaps matches TRBD1 (6 bases). Germline values: CDR1 SQVTM, CDR2 ANQGSEA. Between the trimmed V and J ends, which lost 7 bases and 9 bases, there was a span of 20 bases. There are 13 residues in the CDR3. The CDR3 bases are TGCAGCGGTACAGGGAATCCACAGAGAACGCAGTATTTT. Protein product: CSGTGNPQRTQYF.

The rearrangement uses TRBV4-2 and TRBJ2-1; a possible D gene is TRBD2 (5 bases). The CDR3 extends over 14 amino acids. Looked up from germline, CDR1 is LGHNA and CDR2 is YNFKEQ. Deletions cut 0 bases from V and 9 bases from J, with 12 bases between. The CDR3 DNA is TGTGCCAGCAGCCAAGATGTTCGGGGAACTGAGCAGTTCTTC. Its protein is CASSQDVRGTEQFF.

The chain carries TRBV20-1 and TRBJ1-2; D is unresolved. The germline V gene encodes CDR1 DFQATT and CDR2 SNEGSKA (reference sequence). The V end was cut by 5 bases, the J end by 4 bases, with 17 bases between. CDR3 length: 14 residues. CDR3 sequence (DNA): TGCAGTGCTCTCCCTGATACAGACCCCTATGGCTACACCTTC. It codes for CSALPDTDPYGYTF.

V gene TRBV6-5 combines with J gene TRBJ1-1; possibly TRBD1 for D (5 bases). Per germline, CDR1 MNHEY and CDR2 SVGAGI. The length of the CDR3 is 14 residues. Trimming left V 0 bases short and J 11 bases short, with 16 bases between. CDR3 nucleotides: TGTGCCAGCAGTTACTCTGAGGGGATCCGGGGGGCTTTCTTT. It yields the protein CASSYSEGIRGAFF.

This chain joins TRBV28 and TRBJ2-3; 10 nucleotides match TRBD2. Per germline, CDR1 MDHEN and CDR2 SYDVKM. Trimming at V came to 6 bases and at J to 6 bases, leaving 6 bases not matched to a gene. The CDR3 runs 14 residues. CDR3 protein: CASRERGGGDTQYF. In DNA, the CDR3 is TGTGCCAGCAGAGAGCGGGGGGGCGGCGATACGCAGTATTTT.

The chain employs TRBV12-3 or TRBV12-4 and TRBJ2-3; 9 nucleotides agree with TRBD1. The CDR3 runs 15 residues. V was clipped by 4 bases and J by 0 bases; unmatched bases: 2. The CDR3 DNA follows: TGTGCCAGCAGTTGGGACAGGGAGAGCACAGATACGCAGTATTTT. Translated, it gives CASSWDRESTDTQYF.

This clonotype was counted only a few times. The gene calls are TRBV11-3 and TRBJ2-3, with 7 bases that match TRBD1. CDR1 and CDR2 from the germline V gene are SGHNT and YENEEA. The junction had 4 bases not matched to a gene; V was cut back by 5 bases and J by 2 bases. The CDR3 loop spans 14 amino acids. Here the CDR3 reads CASSATGNTDTQYF. The DNA of the CDR3 is TGTGCCAGCAGCGCGACAGGGAACACAGATACGCAGTATTTT.

The chain links TRBV7-2 to TRBJ2-1; the D is unclear. CDR1 and CDR2 (germline): SGHTA, FQGNSA. Trimming shortened V by 2 bases and J by 9 bases, and 17 bases separated the two germline ends. This CDR3 is built from 15 residues. The CDR3 DNA reads TGTGCCAGCAGCTTATTGGCCCGATCAGAAAGTGAGCAGTTCTTC. Protein sequence: CASSLLARSESEQFF.

This clonotype was seen a single time. This rearrangement joins TRBV29-1 to TRBJ2-4; D gene unclear. This CDR3 spans 12 amino acids. Trimming removed 3 bases at V and 5 bases at J, with 8 bases between. Germline V gene sequence: CDR1 SQVTM, CDR2 ANQGSEA. The CDR3 loop is CSVDPGQNIQYF. CDR3 bases: TGCAGCGTTGACCCAGGCCAAAACATTCAGTACTTC.

This clonotype was counted a single time. The genes are TRBV6-5 and TRBJ2-5; TRBD1 matches 7 bases. In germline, CDR1 is MNHEY, CDR2 SVGAGI. J gave up 3 bases and V 4 bases, and 8 bases lay outside the gene matches. The CDR3 consists of 15 residues. Here the CDR3 reads CASSLTGTAKETQYF. For the CDR3, the DNA is TGTGCCAGCAGTTTAACCGGGACAGCAAAAGAGACCCAGTACTTC.

On this clonotype itself: At one end, the junction sequence differs from germline, possibly due to a read error. The chain recombines TRBV20-1 with TRBJ2-1; 10 nucleotides align to TRBD2. The CDR3 is 18 residues long. Germline CDR1 is DFQATT and CDR2 is SNEGSKA (reference sequence). CDR3 in amino acids: CSAGKAGGLEGSDNEQFF. For the CDR3, the DNA is TGCAGTGCTGGAAAAGCGGGGGGGCTTGAAGGCTCCGACAATGAGCAGTTCTTC.

The CDR3 bases are TGTGCCAGCAGTTACTCGACAGATATATATGGCTACACCTTC. Its translation: CASSYSTDIYGYTF. The J gene is TRBJ1-2, the V gene TRBV2, with D possibly matching TRBD1 (5 bases). This CDR3 has 14 residues. Germline V gene data show CDR1 as SNHLY and CDR2 as FYNNEI. V dropped 5 bases and J dropped 5 bases, with 15 bases sitting between them.

The chain couples TRBV20-1 to TRBJ2-3; 9 bases are shared with TRBD2. V lost 2 bases to trimming and J lost 2 bases; unmatched junction nucleotides: 5. Looked up from germline, CDR1 is DFQATT and CDR2 is SNEGSKA (reference sequence). This CDR3 spans 15 amino acids. For the CDR3, the DNA is TGCAGTGCTAGACTAGGCGGGAGGGACACAGATACGCAGTATTTT. Its protein product is CSARLGGRDTDTQYF.

The sample holds a few counts of this clonotype. The J gene is TRBJ1-5, the V gene TRBV10-3, with D possibly TRBD1 on 5 matching bases. The CDR3 has 15 residues. Trimming took off 11 bases at V and 2 bases at J, with 19 bases between the two ends. The germline V gene has CDR1 ENHRY and CDR2 SYGVKD. The DNA for the CDR3 is TGTGCCGCCGCGCCGGGGGTTATCGGCAATCAGCCCCAGCATTTT. Its protein is CAAAPGVIGNQPQHF.

The rearrangement uses TRBV2 and TRBJ2-1, with D possibly TRBD1 on 6 matching bases. Per germline, CDR1 SNHLY and CDR2 FYNNEI. The CDR3 runs 12 residues. Trimming took 6 bases from V and 9 from J, leaving 12 bases between them. For the CDR3, the DNA is TGTGCCAGCAGACTTCAGGGGAGTGAGCAGTTCTTC. It encodes CASRLQGSEQFF.

This chain uses TRBV2 with TRBJ1-5, with unresolved D. Looked up from germline, CDR1 is SNHLY and CDR2 is FYNNEI. V shed 5 bases and J shed 2 bases, with 10 bases lying between them. This CDR3 contains 14 residues. CDR3 residues: CASSPDAGNQPQHF. CDR3 DNA sequence: TGTGCCAGCAGTCCCGACGCGGGCAATCAGCCCCAGCATTTT.

This clonotype was recorded many times. V gene TRBV12-3 or TRBV12-4 combines with J gene TRBJ2-7, with a weak D call TRBD1 (6 bases). The CDR3 loop spans 13 amino acids. Trimming shortened V by 5 bases and J by 2 bases, and 10 bases separated the two germline ends. The CDR3 region is CASSGTLTYEQYF. CDR3 coding DNA: TGTGCCAGCAGTGGGACACTCACCTACGAGCAGTACTTC.

The V and J genes are TRBV29-1 and TRBJ2-2, with D perhaps TRBD1 (6 bases). This CDR3 spans 13 amino acids. The germline V gene has CDR1 SQVTM and CDR2 ANQGSEA. Trimming stripped 3 bases from V and 5 bases from J, with 10 bases between. CDR3: CSVDGQRTGELFF. CDR3 DNA: TGCAGCGTTGATGGACAGAGGACCGGGGAGCTGTTTTTT.

The rearrangement joins TRBV9 to TRBJ2-3, with 10 bases identical to TRBD2. The CDR3 has 16 amino acids. After removal of 3 bases from V and 0 bases from J, the junction contained 4 bases not matched to a gene. From germline, CDR1 is SGDLS and CDR2 YYNGEE. The CDR3 is CASSGTSGPSTDTQYF. CDR3 in DNA: TGTGCCAGCAGCGGGACTAGCGGACCTAGCACAGATACGCAGTATTTT.

The chain links TRBV28 to TRBJ2-1; D may be TRBD2 (5 bases). Germline CDR1 is MDHEN and CDR2 is SYDVKM. The CDR3 is 15 amino acids. The V and J ends lost 2 bases and 6 bases respectively, with 14 bases between them. The CDR3 DNA follows: TGTGCCAGCAGTTTACTGTCCTCGGGATCCAATGAGCAGTTCTTC. Protein product: CASSLLSSGSNEQFF. The full variable domain, with the rest looked up from reference TRBV28 and TRBJ2-1, is DVKVTQSSRYLVKRTGEKVFLECVQDMDHENMFWYRQDPGLGLRLIYFSYDVKMKEKGDIPEGYSVSREKKERFSLILESASTNQTSMYLCASSLLSSGSNEQFFGPGTRLTVL.

J is TRBJ2-1 and V is TRBV5-1; 8 nucleotides match TRBD2. Germline V lookup: CDR1 SGHRS, CDR2 YFSETQ. The CDR3 has 14 residues. After removal of 4 bases from V and 10 bases from J, the junction contained 10 bases not matched to a gene. The CDR3 DNA reads TGCGCCAGCAGCCTGCCGGGACTAGTACAAGAGCAGTTCTTC. Translation gives CASSLPGLVQEQFF.

The chain joins TRBV7-2 to TRBJ2-3; tentatively, D is TRBD2 (6 bases). The CDR3 length is 16 residues. V lost 2 bases to trimming and J lost 1 base, with 13 bases between them. The germline CDR1 and CDR2 sequences are SGHTA and FQGNSA. For the CDR3, the DNA is TGTGCCAGCAGCTTAATTAGCCAGCGGGGCACAGATACGCAGTATTTT. It translates to CASSLISQRGTDTQYF.

This chain connects TRBV2 to TRBJ1-2, with D tentatively TRBD1 (6 bases). This CDR3 spans 12 amino acids. Germline-derived CDR1 and CDR2 are SNHLY and FYNNEI. The V end was cut by 8 bases, the J end by 8 bases, with 15 bases between. The CDR3 sequence is CASEQGLWGYTF. The CDR3 DNA reads TGTGCCAGCGAACAGGGACTCTGGGGCTACACCTTC.

This clonotype was counted between two and nine times. The chain combines TRBV5-1 with TRBJ1-1, with no clear D. The V gene's germline CDR1 is SGHRS and CDR2 YFSETQ. CDR3 length: 15 residues. With 4 bases removed from V and 3 bases from J, the gap between germline ends came to 16 bases. CDR3 nucleotides: TGCGCCAGCAGCCTAACGTGGGCTAGGGACACTGAAGCTTTCTTT. It translates to CASSLTWARDTEAFF.

This clonotype has just a few counts. The chain combines TRBV5-1 with TRBJ2-1; D perhaps matches TRBD1 (5 bases). This CDR3 is built from 12 residues. Trimming left V 4 bases short and J 9 bases short, with 11 bases between. Per germline, CDR1 SGHRS and CDR2 YFSETQ. CDR3 region: CASSHQGPEQFF. The CDR3, as DNA: TGCGCCAGCAGCCATCAGGGTCCTGAGCAGTTCTTC.

The chain joins TRBV28 to TRBJ1-4; no definite D call. V dropped 6 bases and J dropped 8 bases, with 10 bases sitting between them. There are 12 residues in the CDR3. Germline CDR1 and CDR2: MDHEN and SYDVKM. The CDR3 spells CASSRLGEKLFF. CDR3 DNA sequence: TGTGCCAGCAGCAGACTTGGCGAAAAACTGTTTTTT.